These 10 T cell receptor beta chains were sequenced from one sample in a study of shared clonotypes between healthy human individuals. CD45RO-negative, CCR7-positively selected cells formed the naive CD8 fraction, excluding terminally differentiated effector memory CD45RA+ cells. Data came from immunoSEQ multiplex PCR; TCRdb stores just in-frame clones and leaves some out. Among around 620,000 clones, around 96% were seen once, and the ten largest hold 0.095% to 0.14%. The material sequenced was naive CD8+ T cells sorted from blood. The receptors stem from a woman in her 30s in good health.

The V call is TRBV2, the J call TRBJ1-1; unclear D gene. The CDR3 runs 13 residues. Per the germline V gene, CDR1 is SNHLY and CDR2 is FYNNEI. V shed 4 bases and J shed 6 bases, with 12 bases lying between them. The DNA for the CDR3 is TGTGCCAGCAGTGCAACGTTTGGGTCTGAAGCTTTCTTT. Translation gives CASSATFGSEAFF.

The chain joins TRBV6-6 to TRBJ2-7, with TRBD1 identical over 7 bases. Per the germline V gene, CDR1 is MNHNY and CDR2 is SVGAGI (reference sequence). V shed 6 bases and J 1 base; nucleotides not matched to a gene: 9. This CDR3 is built from 15 residues. The chain's CDR3 is CASRLGTAISYEQYF. CDR3 nucleotide sequence: TGTGCCAGCAGACTCGGGACAGCGATATCCTACGAGCAGTACTTC.

The V call is TRBV2, the J call TRBJ2-3; a possible D gene is TRBD1 (5 bases). This CDR3 has 12 residues. Trimming left V 7 bases short and J 2 bases short, with 7 bases between. In germline, CDR1 is SNHLY, CDR2 FYNNEI. CDR3 amino acids: CASIRDTDTQYF. CDR3 DNA sequence: TGTGCCAGCATCAGGGACACAGATACGCAGTATTTT.

The sample holds one count of this clone. This rearrangement joins TRBV9 to TRBJ1-3; D remains unclear. V gave up 2 bases and J gave up 4 bases, with 16 bases separating them. CDR1 and CDR2 (germline): SGDLS, YYNGEE. The CDR3 is 16 residues long. The CDR3 DNA reads TGTGCCAGCAGCGTGGACCAGACCCGGGAGGGAAACACCATATATTTT. This sequence encodes CASSVDQTREGNTIYF.

The chain is built from TRBV27 and TRBJ1-1; TRBD1 matches at 7 bases. Trimming cost V 3 bases and J 1 base; bases outside gene matches: 2. Germline V gene data show CDR1 as MNHEY and CDR2 as SMNVEV (reference sequence). The CDR3 has 14 amino acids. CDR3: CASSFRDRNTEAFF. Here the CDR3 DNA reads TGTGCCAGCAGTTTCCGGGACAGGAACACTGAAGCTTTCTTT.

The chain uses TRBV29-1 and TRBJ2-1; TRBD2 agrees at 7 bases. The CDR3 has 14 residues. V lost 0 bases, J lost 9 bases, and 8 bases stayed unmatched. CDR1 is SQVTM and CDR2 is ANQGSEA in the germline V gene. The CDR3 is CSVEDGEGRAEQFF. The CDR3 nucleotides are TGCAGCGTTGAAGATGGGGAGGGAAGGGCTGAGCAGTTCTTC.

The rearrangement uses TRBV5-6 and TRBJ2-1; D might be TRBD2 (5 bases). With 1 base removed from V and 6 bases from J, the gap between germline ends came to 14 bases. The CDR3 sequence is 15 residues long. Per germline, CDR1 SGHDT and CDR2 YYEEEE. The DNA for the CDR3 is TGTGCCAGCAGCTTGTTTGCGGGCGGTGGCAATGAGCAGTTCTTC. This sequence encodes CASSLFAGGGNEQFF.

The chain has TRBV25-1 and TRBJ2-1; 11 bases align to TRBD2. V shed 5 bases, J shed 8 bases, and the junction held 5 bases outside the gene matches. The CDR3 totals 14 residues. The germline V gene encodes CDR1 MGHDK and CDR2 SYGVNS. CDR3 nucleotide sequence: TGTGCCAGCAGTACTAGCGGGGGACTTGATGAGCAGTTCTTC. Protein sequence: CASSTSGGLDEQFF.

The gene calls are TRBV5-6 and TRBJ2-7; D uncertain. Germline CDR1 is SGHDT and CDR2 is YYEEEE. V was trimmed by 0 bases and J by 5 bases, leaving 6 bases between them. This CDR3 is 12 amino acids long. CDR3 nucleotides: TGTGCCAGCAGCTTGGGTAGGGACGAGCAGTACTTC. Translated, it gives CASSLGRDEQYF.

This clone has just a few counts. The J gene is TRBJ2-7, the V gene TRBV19, with D unclear. CDR3 size: 16 residues. Trimming stripped 0 bases from V and 4 bases from J, with 16 bases between. Germline V CDR1 and CDR2: LNHDA, SQIVND (reference sequence). In DNA, the CDR3 is TGTGCCAGTAGTATAGATCGGGCCTCCGCACGATACGAGCAGTACTTC. Its translation is CASSIDRASARYEQYF.